This T cell receptor beta chain was sequenced in a study of radiotherapy plus CTLA-4 blockade in lung cancer. People whose metastatic non-small-cell lung cancer was chemo-refractory got focal radiation along with CTLA-4 blockade by ipilimumab. Repertoires were generated with immunoSEQ multiplex PCR, while TCRdb's copy carries only in-frame clones and drops some. The data show some 96,000 clones, with 80% to 90% seen just once and roughly 4.6% held by the top ten. The CDR3 contains 16 residues. The trim removed 0 bases at V and 6 bases at J, leaving 7 bases unmatched. Germline V gene lookup returns CDR1 SGHRS and CDR2 YFSETQ.

This sequence joins TRBV5-1 and TRBJ2-3; 10 nucleotides align to TRBD1. This receptor was obtained from a human donor with non-small cell lung cancer that progressed on radiotherapy plus ipilimumab. The specimen was peripheral blood, collected from a patient treated with radiotherapy plus ipilimumab. The CDR3 DNA sequence: TGCGCCAGCAGCTTGGTGGGGACAGGGGCCCTGGATACGCAGTATTTT. Protein product: CASSLVGTGALDTQYF.